This T cell receptor (beta chain) comes out of a study of T cells after yellow fever vaccination. About the research overall: Fractions containing few cells were prepared with SMART-Seq v4 Ultra Low Input.

Study findings and constraints: Most clones from primary vaccination were detected again post-booster (approximately 96% CD4, roughly 85% CD8). Peaking on day 5 versus 15, the secondary response was faster but weaker.

TCRdb re-called the 5' RACE reads through MiXCR, storing one row per CDR3 protein. The sample has some 340,000 distinct CDR3 sequences, approximately 4% seen once; the top ten hold around 23%. This clonotype was seen only a few times. Its antigen is not identified. V dropped 0 bases and J dropped 5 bases, with 16 bases sitting between them. CDR3 length equals 17 residues. From germline, CDR1 is SGHDN and CDR2 FVKESK. This receptor was taken from a man between 18 and 29 years old who received the YFV17D yellow fever vaccine. This chain connects TRBV14 to TRBJ1-4; a weak D match, TRBD1 (5 bases). The sample here was PBMCs, taken 5 days after the yellow fever booster vaccination. The CDR3, as DNA: TGTGCCAGCAGCCAAGATTACCCGACAGCCGCGAATGAAAAACTGTTTTTT. Amino acid sequence: CASSQDYPTAANEKLFF.